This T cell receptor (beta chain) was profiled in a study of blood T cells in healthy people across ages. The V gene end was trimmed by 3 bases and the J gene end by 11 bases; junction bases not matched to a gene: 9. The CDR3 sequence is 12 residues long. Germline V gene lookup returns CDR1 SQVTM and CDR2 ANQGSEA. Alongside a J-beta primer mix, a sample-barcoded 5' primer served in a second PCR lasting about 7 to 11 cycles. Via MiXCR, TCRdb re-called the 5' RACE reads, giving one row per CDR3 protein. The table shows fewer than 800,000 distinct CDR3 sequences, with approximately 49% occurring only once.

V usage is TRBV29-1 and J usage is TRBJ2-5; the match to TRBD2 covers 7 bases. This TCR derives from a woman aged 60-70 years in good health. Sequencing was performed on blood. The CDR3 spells CSVEGGSNEQYF. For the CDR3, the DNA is TGCAGCGTTGAGGGAGGGAGCAATGAGCAGTACTTC.